The rows below give T cell receptor beta chains drawn from one sample of a study of vaccination and CD4 T cells after COVID-19. Which antigens these TCRs recognize remains unknown. Each CDR3 protein is one row after TCRdb ran MiXCR on the PCR reads. The sample holds about 15,000 distinct CDR3 sequences; around 50% are singletons and the top ten take 10%. The sample was CD4+ T cells from blood, cultured in vitro. The receptors were sampled from a human donor who had recovered from COVID-19. The CDR3 runs from the conserved cysteine through the conserved F or W. Fields, in order: V gene, J gene, clone size, D gene, CDR3 protein, CDR3 DNA. D genes are given only for firm matches. Rows give clone size only sometimes, using once, few, many, or a class for an expanded clone.

>TRBV4-2|TRBJ2-7|once|NA
CASSPIGRTYEQYF
TGTGCCAGCAGCCCCATAGGACGGACCTACGAGCAGTACTTC
>TRBV6-5|TRBJ1-2|NA|NA
CASSYSSHERSGYTF
TGTGCCAGCAGTTACTCGAGCCACGAACGGTCCGGCTACACCTTC
>TRBV6-4|TRBJ1-2|few|TRBD1
CALPNDQQGQGFYGYTF
TGTGCCCTACCGAATGACCAACAGGGACAGGGATTCTATGGCTACACCTTC
>TRBV28|TRBJ1-2|NA|TRBD1
CASRPGQTNYGYTF
TGTGCCAGCAGGCCGGGACAGACTAACTATGGCTACACCTTC
>TRBV6-2/TRBV6-3|TRBJ1-6|NA|NA
CASAIDGSYNSPLHF
TGTGCCAGCGCCATCGACGGCTCCTATAATTCACCCCTCCACTTT
>TRBV7-8|TRBJ2-7|NA|TRBD2
CASSLPGLTYEQYF
TGTGCCAGCAGCCTACCGGGACTAACCTACGAGCAGTACTTC
>TRBV2|TRBJ1-2|NA|TRBD1
CATAGGVYYGYTF
TGTGCCACCGCAGGGGGCGTTTATTATGGCTACACCTTC
>TRBV11-2|TRBJ2-3|NA|NA
CASSLRGARSTDTQYF
TGTGCCAGCAGCTTAAGGGGGGCTAGGAGCACAGATACGCAGTATTTT
>TRBV28|TRBJ1-2|NA|NA
CASSLRFRGYTF
TGTGCCAGCAGTTTAAGGTTTAGGGGCTACACCTTC
>TRBV6-5|TRBJ2-1|NA|NA
CASSYRIKFADSYNEQFF
TGTGCCAGCAGTTACAGAATTAAGTTTGCCGACTCCTACAATGAGCAGTTCTTC
>TRBV28|TRBJ2-7|few|NA
CASSPSHLEQYF
TGTGCCAGCAGTCCTTCTCACTTGGAGCAGTACTTC
>TRBV10-3|TRBJ2-5|NA|NA
CAIAPKRANQETQYF
TGTGCCATCGCCCCCAAAAGGGCGAACCAAGAGACCCAGTACTTC
>TRBV6-2/TRBV6-3|TRBJ1-1|NA|NA
CASSYPHRAPSTEAFF
TGTGCCAGCAGTTACCCTCACAGGGCCCCCAGCACTGAAGCTTTCTTT
>TRBV11-2|TRBJ2-7|NA|NA
CASSNNPSPEYEQYF
TGTGCCAGCAGCAATAACCCTAGCCCAGAGTACGAGCAGTACTTC
>TRBV5-1|TRBJ1-2|NA|TRBD1
CASSWGQGADYGYTF
TGCGCCAGCAGCTGGGGACAGGGGGCAGACTATGGCTACACCTTC
>TRBV28|TRBJ1-6|NA|NA
CATLGPRGSSYDSPLHF
TGTGCCACCCTCGGGCCGAGGGGCAGCTCCTATGATTCACCCCTCCACTTT
>TRBV19|TRBJ2-3|large|TRBD2
CASRGLAVTDTQYF
TGTGCCAGTAGAGGGCTAGCGGTCACAGATACGCAGTATTTT
>TRBV6-5|TRBJ1-5|NA|NA
CASSYERDQPQHF
TGTGCCAGCAGTTACGAACGGGATCAGCCCCAGCATTTT
>TRBV7-5|TRBJ2-6|NA|NA
CISVPEALRYLGANVLTF
NA
>TRBV12-3/TRBV12-4|TRBJ2-5|NA|NA
CASSSAVETQYF
TGTGCCAGCAGTTCAGCCGTGGAGACCCAGTACTTC
>TRBV7-8|TRBJ2-1|few|NA
CASSEGGGQYNEQFF
TGTGCCAGCAGCGAAGGGGGTGGACAGTACAATGAGCAGTTCTTC
>TRBV29-1|TRBJ1-2|few|TRBD1
CSVDSPDRDYYGYTF
TGCAGCGTTGATTCGCCGGACAGGGATTACTATGGCTACACCTTC
>TRBV4-3|TRBJ2-1|NA|TRBD2
CASSQDVTGGSGSVYEQFF
TGCGCCAGCAGCCAAGACGTCACTGGGGGTAGCGGGAGTGTCTATGAGCAGTTCTTC
>TRBV7-9|TRBJ1-1|NA|NA
CASSQPPVARMNTEAFF
TGTGCCAGCAGCCAACCCCCCGTGGCAAGGATGAACACTGAAGCTTTCTTT
>TRBV7-9|TRBJ2-7|few|NA
CASSFQDRLVGVYEQYF
TGTGCCAGCAGCTTTCAGGATCGGCTTGTGGGCGTCTACGAGCAGTACTTC
>TRBV18|TRBJ1-1|NA|NA
CASSPRGGGEAFF
TGTGCCAGCTCACCCCGCGGGGGAGGGGAAGCTTTCTTT
>TRBV21-1|TRBJ1-6|few|NA
CASSKPQDNSGPRSPLHF
TGTGCCAGCAGCAAACCCCAAGATAATTCAGGCCCGAGGTCACCCCTCCACTTT
>TRBV6-5|TRBJ2-5|once|TRBD2
CASSYSKKGLAAGETQYF
TGTGCCAGCAGTTACTCGAAAAAGGGACTAGCGGCGGGAGAGACCCAGTACTTC
>TRBV12-3/TRBV12-4|TRBJ1-1|few|NA
CASSFSGHLNTEAFF
TGTGCCAGCAGTTTTTCAGGGCACCTGAACACTGAAGCTTTCTTT
>TRBV5-5|TRBJ2-3|NA|TRBD2
CASSSPRLAGADTQYF
TGTGCCAGCAGCTCCCCGCGACTAGCGGGAGCGGATACGCAGTATTTT
>TRBV18|TRBJ2-7|NA|NA
CASSPATRVDEQYF
TGTGCCAGCTCACCCGCCACCAGGGTGGACGAGCAGTACTTC
>TRBV2|TRBJ1-5|NA|NA
CASSGGRGNQPQHF
TGTGCCAGCAGTGGGGGCAGGGGCAATCAGCCCCAGCATTTT
>TRBV7-2|TRBJ1-3|NA|NA
CASSLHSGQIGNTIYF
TGTGCCAGCAGCCTACACTCGGGGCAGATTGGAAACACCATATATTTT
>TRBV4-3|TRBJ1-1|NA|NA
CASSHVGTRLNTEAFF
TGCGCCAGCAGCCATGTCGGGACGCGGCTGAACACTGAAGCTTTCTTT
>TRBV7-9|TRBJ2-6|NA|TRBD1
CASSLPDRVDIGANVLTF
TGTGCCAGCAGCTTACCCGACAGGGTAGATATCGGGGCCAACGTCCTGACTTTC
>TRBV10-1|TRBJ2-7|NA|NA
CASKIQGSYEQYF
TGCGCCAGCAAAATTCAGGGCTCCTACGAGCAGTACTTC
>TRBV25-1|TRBJ1-1|few|NA
CASSEPRGGDTEAFF
TGTGCCAGCAGTGAACCGCGGGGGGGCGACACTGAAGCTTTCTTT
>TRBV28|TRBJ2-1|NA|NA
CASSPEVAYNEQFF
TGTGCCAGCAGCCCGGAGGTCGCCTACAATGAGCAGTTCTTC
>TRBV12-3/TRBV12-4|TRBJ1-5|NA|TRBD1
CASSLAVGGQEHF
TGTGCCAGCAGTTTAGCTGTCGGGGGACAGGAGCATTTT
>TRBV4-2|TRBJ2-1|NA|TRBD2
CASSQESLAGALSYNEQFF
TGTGCCAGCAGCCAAGAGTCACTAGCGGGAGCCCTCTCCTACAATGAGCAGTTCTTC
>TRBV28|TRBJ1-1|NA|TRBD1
CASRSAGQGARGTEAFF
TGTGCCAGCAGGTCAGCGGGACAGGGGGCAAGGGGCACTGAAGCTTTCTTT
>TRBV12-2|TRBJ2-3|NA|NA
CASRLEWGAAKLVTQYF
TGTGCAAGTCGCTTAGAGTGGGGGGCCGCGAAACTAGTTACGCAGTATTTT
>TRBV10-3|TRBJ2-7|NA|TRBD1
CAISGQGAYEQYF
TGTGCCATCAGTGGACAGGGAGCCTACGAGCAGTACTTC
>TRBV19|TRBJ1-1|large|NA
CASKPGSVSGEAFF
TGTGCCAGTAAACCAGGGAGTGTTAGTGGTGAAGCTTTCTTT
>TRBV4-2|TRBJ2-4|NA|TRBD1
CASSLGQGAQGNIQYF
TGTGCCAGCAGCCTGGGACAGGGGGCACAGGGAAACATTCAGTACTTC
>TRBV5-6|TRBJ2-2|NA|NA
CASSLYGLGTGELFF
TGTGCCAGCAGCTTGTACGGGCTTGGTACCGGGGAGCTGTTTTTT
>TRBV5-4|TRBJ1-2|NA|NA
CASSLPSFGNYGYTF
TGTGCCAGCAGCCTTCCCTCCTTTGGTAACTATGGCTACACCTTC
>TRBV20-1|TRBJ2-2|NA|TRBD1
CSALQGSNTGELFF
TGCAGTGCTTTACAGGGGTCTAACACCGGGGAGCTGTTTTTT
>TRBV7-9|TRBJ2-7|NA|NA
CASSLFTGSDEQYF
TGTGCCAGCAGCTTATTTACAGGGTCGGACGAGCAGTACTTC